This T cell receptor (beta chain) was identified during a study of spatial heterogeneity in lung cancer. Individually, TCR cDNA molecules were each labelled with a unique molecular identifier. MiXCR was run by TCRdb on the 5' RACE reads, yielding one entry per CDR3 protein. The sample yields 80,000 to 95,000 distinct CDR3 sequences, around 10% seen once. Per the germline V gene, CDR1 is MDHEN and CDR2 is SYDVKM. The CDR3 loop spans 13 amino acids. V lost 11 bases to trimming and J lost 2 bases, with 16 bases between them. Time point reported: sample taken at primary tumor resection. Whole RNA, isolated from tumor, nontumor lung or frozen PBMC, was sequenced without prior sorting.

The chain carries TRBV28 and TRBJ2-7; D may be TRBD1 (6 bases). This sequence was found in a male donor with early-stage non-small cell lung cancer. The starting material was PBMCs, obtained at surgery. For the CDR3, the DNA is TGTGCCGGGGGAGACAGGAGGACCTACGAGCAGTACTTC. Translation gives CAGGDRRTYEQYF.